The TCR beta chain described here comes from a study of blood T cell repertoires in COVID-19. Study-level information: Donors in the United States, Italy and Spain gave samples during acute or convalescent COVID-19.

Trimming shortened V by 6 bases and J by 7 bases, and 18 bases separated the two germline ends. The CDR3 runs to 14 residues. Germline CDR1 reads SGHVS; CDR2 reads FQNEAQ. Sequencing used immunoSEQ multiplex PCR; TCRdb keeps in-frame clones, though not all of them. The sample records 95,000 to 120,000 clones, about four fifths being singletons. The chain couples TRBV7-8 to TRBJ1-2; D ambiguous. The sequence derives from a woman in her seventies with acute or convalescent COVID-19. The material sequenced was peripheral blood. The CDR3 loop is CASSFSPGGSGYTF. In DNA form, the CDR3 reads TGTGCCAGCAGTTTCTCTCCGGGCGGGAGTGGCTACACCTTC.